The text below deals with one TCR beta chain. Its matching antigen is unknown. As for treatment: oral pan-JAK inhibitor, 5-10 mg twice daily. The authors extracted RNA and reverse transcribed it into cDNA as the sequencing template. Sequencing used immunoSEQ multiplex PCR; TCRdb keeps in-frame clones, though not all of them. The data hold roughly 120,000 clones, with around 58% observed a single time. Trimming took 1 base from V and 6 from J; bases not matched to a gene: 8. This CDR3 has 15 residues. Looked up from germline, CDR1 is GTSNPN and CDR2 is SVGIG (reference sequence). The data were obtained in a study of CD8+ T cells in alopecia areata. Study overall: Treated patients were given oral tofacitinib, which was dosed at 5 to 10 mg twice daily. Points from the study as a whole: TCR sharing was clearer in mice than between patients, perhaps partly owing to patient HLA diversity. Scalp and blood samples kept many expanded lesional clones throughout tofacitinib. Sequencing of scalp samples also includes resident alphabeta T cells from normal skin.

This chain uses TRBV30 with TRBJ1-2; TRBD1 aligns across 10 bases. This receptor was taken from a human donor with alopecia areata. This specimen consisted of CD8+ T cells sorted from blood, obtained at week 4, from a patient treated with tofacitinib. CDR3 in DNA: TGTGCCTGGAGTGCGACGACAGGGGGCGGCGATGGCTACACCTTC. Protein: CAWSATTGGGDGYTF.